A single sample is the source of the 8 T cell receptor beta chains below, sequenced in a study of cytomegalovirus exposure and HLA in healthy donors (dated by TCRdb to 2015 to 2018). Receptors were amplified or captured by the immunoSEQ multiplex PCR assay. The table comes from immuneACCESS by way of TCRdb, which keeps in-frame sequences with V and J called. Part of the clones is missing from these tables; in studies checked, under half for an unresolved V gene and the rest for unknown reasons. The sample table contains around 150,000 clones; only one count was recorded for 70% to 85% of them. Around 27% of the sample goes to the ten largest clones. Sequenced input: PBMCs. The receptor set was obtained from a man under 40 in good health and CMV-seropositive.

This chain links TRBV27 with TRBJ2-2, with 9 bases that match TRBD2. The V gene's germline CDR1 is MNHEY and CDR2 SMNVEV (reference sequence). Trimming removed 1 base from V and 5 bases from J; junction bases left unmatched: 2. The CDR3 extends over 15 amino acids. The CDR3 is CASSLLAGDTGELFF. CDR3 sequence (DNA): TGTGCCAGCAGTTTATTAGCGGGAGATACCGGGGAGCTGTTTTTT.

This chain links TRBV5-1 with TRBJ1-2; 8 bases match TRBD1. CDR1 is SGHRS and CDR2 is YFSETQ in the germline V gene. This CDR3 contains 14 residues. With V trimmed by 4 bases and J by 7 bases, 9 bases remained unmatched. The CDR3 is CASSPPGTGGGYTF. Written as DNA, the CDR3 is TGCGCCAGCAGCCCCCCCGGGACAGGAGGTGGCTACACCTTC. The whole variable domain, remainder taken from reference TRBV5-1 and TRBJ1-2, is KAGVTQTPRYLIKTRGQQVTLSCSPISGHRSVSWYQQTPGQGLQFLFEYFSETQRNKGNFPGRFSGRQFSNSRSEMNVSTLELGDSALYLCASSPPGTGGGYTFGSGTRLTVV.

This clone was detected only a few times. This chain uses TRBV18 with TRBJ1-2; D perhaps matches TRBD1 (5 bases). V shed 2 bases and J shed 5 bases, with 12 bases lying between them. This CDR3 spans 14 amino acids. Germline CDR1 and CDR2: KGHSH and LQKENI. The CDR3 region has the DNA TGTGCCAGCTCACCAGCAAAGGACATGTATGGCTACACCTTC. Amino acids: CASSPAKDMYGYTF.

A remark on this clone: This same CDR3 is encoded by further DNA sequences in the sample. The gene calls are TRBV5-1 and TRBJ2-5; 14 bases match TRBD2. Germline V gene data show CDR1 as SGHRS and CDR2 as YFSETQ. V was clipped by 0 bases and J by 2 bases; unmatched bases: 0. The CDR3 spans 16 residues. CDR3 sequence: CASSLGLAGGQETQYF. The CDR3 bases are TGCGCCAGCAGCTTGGGACTAGCGGGGGGGCAAGAGACCCAGTACTTC.

This clone was counted between two and nine times. The chain recombines TRBV2 with TRBJ1-2, with D hard to call. Germline V gene lookup returns CDR1 SNHLY and CDR2 FYNNEI. The CDR3 is made up of 12 amino acids. The ends were cut back, 7 bases at V and 4 bases at J, with 10 bases in the middle. This CDR3 reads CASTPTAYGYTF. The CDR3 DNA follows: TGTGCCAGCACTCCCACAGCCTATGGCTACACCTTC.

This chain links TRBV6-1 with TRBJ2-7; the D gene is possibly TRBD2 (5 bases). CDR1 is MNHNS, CDR2 SASEGT, per germline. This CDR3 region has 13 residues. V lost 5 bases and J lost 2, with 10 bases in between. CDR3 DNA: TGTGCCAGCAGTCTCGCCGGGACCTACGAGCAGTACTTC. It yields the protein CASSLAGTYEQYF.

Concerning this clone: Other DNA sequences in the same sample also yield this CDR3. The chain recombines TRBV7-6 with TRBJ2-1; unclear D gene. V lost 1 base and J 0 bases, leaving 7 bases between the germline ends. Germline V gives CDR1 SGHVS, CDR2 FNYEAQ. The CDR3 loop spans 15 amino acids. CDR3 nucleotide sequence: TGTGCCAGCAGCTTAGGCGGAACCTCCTACAATGAGCAGTTCTTC. This sequence encodes CASSLGGTSYNEQFF.

The genes are TRBV6-5 and TRBJ2-5; D might be TRBD1 (6 bases). Trimming stripped 5 bases from V and 4 bases from J, with 11 bases between. The V gene's germline CDR1 is MNHEY and CDR2 SVGAGI. CDR3 length: 13 amino acids. This CDR3 reads CASSLQGRETQYF. The CDR3 DNA follows: TGTGCCAGCAGTCTACAGGGTCGAGAGACCCAGTACTTC.